These 5 T cell receptor beta chains share one sample of origin, sequenced in a study of blood T cell repertoires in COVID-19. Clones were read by immunoSEQ multiplex PCR, and TCRdb kept only the in-frame ones, dropping some. This repertoire shows 490,000 or so clones, 85% to 90% found once; its top ten account for 1.8%. Specimen: PBMCs or T cells enriched from blood (not recorded which). All receptors derive from a woman between 40 and 55 years old who had recovered from COVID-19.

The V and J genes are TRBV4-3 and TRBJ1-4; D is unresolved. Germline values: CDR1 LGHNA, CDR2 YSLEER. CDR3 length: 14 amino acids. The V end was cut by 0 bases, the J end by 12 bases, with 14 bases between. CDR3 region: CASSQERTVVELFF. The DNA for the CDR3 is TGCGCCAGCAGCCAAGAAAGGACTGTTGTAGAACTGTTTTTT.

The rearrangement joins TRBV6-5 to TRBJ1-5, with 7 positions matching TRBD1. Looked up from germline, CDR1 is MNHEY and CDR2 is SVGAGI. The CDR3 has 14 residues. V shed 11 bases, J shed 5 bases, and the junction held 12 bases outside the gene matches. CDR3 sequence: CAAAVWTGDQPQHF. In DNA, the CDR3 is TGTGCCGCCGCGGTGTGGACAGGAGATCAGCCCCAGCATTTT.

The sample holds one count of this clone. The chain has TRBV4-3 and TRBJ2-1; maybe TRBD2 (5 bases). V lost 0 bases, J lost 0 bases, and 15 bases lay in between. CDR3 length: 18 amino acids. Germline V gene lookup returns CDR1 LGHNA and CDR2 YSLEER. The CDR3 coding sequence is TGCGCCAGCAGCCAAGATAGACCCCTAGCAACCTCCTACAATGAGCAGTTCTTC. Translation: CASSQDRPLATSYNEQFF.

This chain uses TRBV7-9 with TRBJ2-7; D possibly corresponds to TRBD1 (5 bases). Germline CDR1 and CDR2: SEHNR and FQNEAQ (reference sequence). The V end lost 1 base, the J end lost 3 bases, and 13 bases lay between the germline ends. This CDR3 spans 15 amino acids. This CDR3 is CASSLVGRESYEQYF. The CDR3 DNA follows: TGTGCCAGCAGCTTAGTTGGCAGGGAAAGCTACGAGCAGTACTTC.

This clone was detected only once. V usage is TRBV14 and J usage is TRBJ2-1; tentatively, D is TRBD1 (6 bases). The germline gives CDR1 SGHDN, CDR2 FVKESK. V shed 6 bases and J shed 4 bases, with 16 bases lying between them. This CDR3 contains 15 residues. Written as DNA, the CDR3 is TGTGCCAGCAGTCCCACAGGGACATCGTACAATGAGCAGTTCTTC. It encodes CASSPTGTSYNEQFF.